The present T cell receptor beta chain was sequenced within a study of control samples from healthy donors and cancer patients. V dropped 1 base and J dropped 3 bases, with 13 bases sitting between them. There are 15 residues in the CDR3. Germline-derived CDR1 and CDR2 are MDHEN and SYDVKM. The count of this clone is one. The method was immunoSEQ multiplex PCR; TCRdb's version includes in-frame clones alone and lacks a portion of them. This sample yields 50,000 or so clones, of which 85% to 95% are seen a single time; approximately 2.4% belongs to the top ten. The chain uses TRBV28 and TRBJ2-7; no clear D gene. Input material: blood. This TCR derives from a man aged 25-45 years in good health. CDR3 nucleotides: TGTGCCAGCAGTTTATTGGCAAAAGCCGTCTACGAGCAGTACTTC. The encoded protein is CASSLLAKAVYEQYF.